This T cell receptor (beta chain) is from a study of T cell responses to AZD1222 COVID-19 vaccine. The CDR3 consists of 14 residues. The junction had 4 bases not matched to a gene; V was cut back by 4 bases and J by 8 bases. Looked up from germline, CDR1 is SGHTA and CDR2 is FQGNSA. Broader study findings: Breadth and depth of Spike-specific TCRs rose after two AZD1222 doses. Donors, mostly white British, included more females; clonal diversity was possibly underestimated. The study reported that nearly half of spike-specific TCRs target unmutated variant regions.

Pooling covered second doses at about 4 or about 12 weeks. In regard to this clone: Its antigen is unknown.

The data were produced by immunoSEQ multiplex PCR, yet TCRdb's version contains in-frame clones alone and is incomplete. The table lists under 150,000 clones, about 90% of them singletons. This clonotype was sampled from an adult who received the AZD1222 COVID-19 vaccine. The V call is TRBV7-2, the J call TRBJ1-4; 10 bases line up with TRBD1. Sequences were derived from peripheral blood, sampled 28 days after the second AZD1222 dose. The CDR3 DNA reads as TGTGCCAGCAGCTCGACAGGGGGCGGGGAAAAACTGTTTTTT. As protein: CASSSTGGGEKLFF.